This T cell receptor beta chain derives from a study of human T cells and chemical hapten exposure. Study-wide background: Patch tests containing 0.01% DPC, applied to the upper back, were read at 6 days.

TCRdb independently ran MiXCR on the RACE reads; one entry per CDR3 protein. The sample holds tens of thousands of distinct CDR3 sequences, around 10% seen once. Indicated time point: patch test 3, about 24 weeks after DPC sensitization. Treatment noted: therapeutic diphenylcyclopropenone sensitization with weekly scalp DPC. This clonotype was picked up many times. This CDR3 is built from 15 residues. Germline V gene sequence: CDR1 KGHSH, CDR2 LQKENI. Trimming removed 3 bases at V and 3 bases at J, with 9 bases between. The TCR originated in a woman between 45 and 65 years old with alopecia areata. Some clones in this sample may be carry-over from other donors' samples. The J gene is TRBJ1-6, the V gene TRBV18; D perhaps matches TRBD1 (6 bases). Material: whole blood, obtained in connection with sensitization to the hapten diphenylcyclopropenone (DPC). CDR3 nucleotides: TGTGCCAGCTCACCGACAGGCGGCTATAATTCACCCCTCCACTTT. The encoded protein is CASSPTGGYNSPLHF.